This TCR beta chain was found in a study of cytomegalovirus exposure and HLA in healthy donors. A word on this clone: Antigen specificity is unknown.

The germline gives CDR1 SQVTM, CDR2 ANQGSEA. Trimming removed 2 bases from V and 1 base from J, with 12 bases in between. The CDR3 contains 14 residues. General study findings and limits: Later work found that TCR association rates differed between HLA loci; DRB1 had the most and HLA-C the fewest. Per a later analysis, under 20,000 TCR beta sequences showed association with HLA alleles at 0.05 false discovery rate.

Both 60 Vbeta primers and 13 Jbeta primers went into the PCR. TCRdb's copy holds only in-frame clones and misses some; the assay was immunoSEQ multiplex PCR. Of roughly 240,000 clones in the sample, roughly 87% were seen once. Sequencing was done on a sample of PBMCs. This sequence was found in a middle-aged woman in good health and CMV-seropositive. The V gene is TRBV29-1, the J gene TRBJ2-7; D possibly corresponds to TRBD1 (5 bases). CDR3 sequence (DNA): TGCAGCGTTGAAATAGGGGATTCTTCCTACGAGCAGTACTTC. Translated, it gives CSVEIGDSSYEQYF.